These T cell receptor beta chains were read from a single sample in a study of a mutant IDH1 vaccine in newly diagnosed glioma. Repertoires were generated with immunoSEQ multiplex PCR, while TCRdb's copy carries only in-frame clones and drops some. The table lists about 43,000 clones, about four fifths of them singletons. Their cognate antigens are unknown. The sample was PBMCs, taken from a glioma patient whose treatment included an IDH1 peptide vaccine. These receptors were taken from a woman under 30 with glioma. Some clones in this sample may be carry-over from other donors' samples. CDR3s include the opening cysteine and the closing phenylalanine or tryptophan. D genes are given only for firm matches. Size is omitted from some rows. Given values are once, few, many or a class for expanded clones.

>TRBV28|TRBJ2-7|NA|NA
CASSPMPLGEQYF
TGTGCCAGCAGTCCTATGCCCCTTGGGGAGCAGTACTTC
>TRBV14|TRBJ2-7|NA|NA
CASSQGRHEQYF
TGTGCCAGCAGCCAGGGCCGACACGAGCAGTACTTC
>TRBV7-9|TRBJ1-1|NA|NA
CASSYTGTNTEAFF
TGTGCCAGCAGCTATACAGGTACGAACACTGAAGCTTTCTTT
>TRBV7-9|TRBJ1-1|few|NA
CASSQNTEAFF
TGTGCCAGCAGCCAAAACACTGAAGCTTTCTTT
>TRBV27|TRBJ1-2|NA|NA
CASSSGTTTYGYTF
TGTGCCAGCAGTTCAGGAACGACAACCTATGGCTACACCTTC
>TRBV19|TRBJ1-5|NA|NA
CATKPSGINQPQHF
TGTGCCACGAAGCCCTCAGGGATCAATCAGCCCCAGCATTTT
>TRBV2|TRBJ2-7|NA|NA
CASHQIYEQYF
TGTGCCAGCCATCAGATCTACGAGCAGTACTTC
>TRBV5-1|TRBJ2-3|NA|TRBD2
CASSTWTSATDTQYF
TGCGCCAGCAGCACATGGACTAGCGCGACAGATACGCAGTATTTT
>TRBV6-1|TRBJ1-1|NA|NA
CASSEVPGPNTEAFF
TGTGCCAGCAGTGAAGTTCCGGGACCGAACACTGAAGCTTTCTTT
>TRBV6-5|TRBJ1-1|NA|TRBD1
CASTLRRDSSEAFF
TGTGCCAGCACTTTACGCCGGGACAGCTCTGAAGCTTTCTTT
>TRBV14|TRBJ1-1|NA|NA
CASSPRRRQLLMNTEAFF
TGTGCCAGCAGCCCGCGACGGAGACAGCTACTTATGAACACTGAAGCTTTCTTT
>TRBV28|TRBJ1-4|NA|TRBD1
CASRHIDRVRGRLFF
TGTGCCAGCAGACACATCGACAGGGTGAGGGGTCGACTGTTTTTT
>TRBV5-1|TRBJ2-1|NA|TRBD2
CASSLGLAGVNEQFF
TGCGCCAGCAGCTTGGGGCTAGCGGGAGTAAATGAGCAGTTCTTC
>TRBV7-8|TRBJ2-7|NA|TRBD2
CASSLAAGARFYEQYF
TGTGCCAGCAGCTTAGCGGCGGGAGCGAGATTCTACGAGCAGTACTTC
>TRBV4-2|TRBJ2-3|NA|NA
CASSPTSLSTDTQYF
TGTGCCAGCAGCCCGACTAGTCTGAGCACAGATACGCAGTATTTT
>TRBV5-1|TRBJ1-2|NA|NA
CASSLGLYRNYGYTF
TGCGCCAGCAGCTTGGGCCTTTACAGGAACTATGGCTACACCTTC
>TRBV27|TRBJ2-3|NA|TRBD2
CASSLRLAGGPDTQYF
TGTGCCAGCAGTCTGCGGCTAGCGGGAGGCCCAGATACGCAGTATTTT
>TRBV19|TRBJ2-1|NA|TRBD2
CASSMGLAEYNEQFF
TGTGCCAGTAGTATGGGACTAGCGGAGTACAATGAGCAGTTCTTC
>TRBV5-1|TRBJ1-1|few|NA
CASSLAGMNTEAFF
TGCGCCAGCAGCTTGGCAGGGATGAACACTGAAGCTTTCTTT
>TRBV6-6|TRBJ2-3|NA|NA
CASIKRRGSTDTQYF
TGTGCCAGCATAAAGCGGAGGGGTAGCACAGATACGCAGTATTTT
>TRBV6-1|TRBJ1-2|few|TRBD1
CASSERTGDGYTF
TGTGCCAGCAGTGAAAGGACAGGGGACGGCTACACCTTC
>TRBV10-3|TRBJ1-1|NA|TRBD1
CAITPAPGGSDTEAFF
TGTGCCATCACCCCGGCCCCAGGGGGATCGGACACTGAAGCTTTCTTT
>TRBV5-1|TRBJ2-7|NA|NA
CASRLTGTGLSYEQYF
TGCGCCAGCAGACTGACAGGGACTGGCCTCTCCTACGAGCAGTACTTC
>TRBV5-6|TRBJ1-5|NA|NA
CASSLAGGSNQPQHF
TGTGCCAGCAGCCTAGCGGGGGGAAGCAATCAGCCCCAGCATTTT
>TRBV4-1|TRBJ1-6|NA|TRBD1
CASSQDLRGSSPLHF
TGCGCCAGCAGCCAAGATCTCAGGGGGAGTTCACCCCTCCACTTT
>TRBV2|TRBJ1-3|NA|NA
CASSLTGSSGNTIYF
TGTGCCAGCAGTTTAACGGGGTCTTCTGGAAACACCATATATTTT
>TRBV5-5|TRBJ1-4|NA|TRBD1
CASSSEGTGAYGEKLFF
TGTGCCAGCAGCTCGGAAGGGACAGGGGCTTACGGTGAAAAACTGTTTTTT
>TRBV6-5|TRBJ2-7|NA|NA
CASSYARGEQYF
TGTGCCAGCAGTTACGCACGAGGCGAGCAGTACTTC
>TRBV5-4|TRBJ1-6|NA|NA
CASSIQGESSPLHF
TGTGCCAGCAGCATACAGGGTGAGAGCTCACCCCTCCACTTT
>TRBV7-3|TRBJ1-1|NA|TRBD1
CASSSGQAGTEAFF
TGTGCCAGCAGCTCCGGACAGGCCGGCACTGAAGCTTTCTTT
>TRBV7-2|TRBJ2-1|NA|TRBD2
CASSLAGLAGGDNEQFF
TGTGCCAGCAGCTTAGCCGGACTAGCGGGAGGGGACAATGAGCAGTTCTTC
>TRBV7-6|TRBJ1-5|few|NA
CASSPEMGNQPQHF
TGTGCCAGCAGCCCCGAAATGGGCAATCAGCCCCAGCATTTT
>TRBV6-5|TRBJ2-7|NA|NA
CASILRMGTYYEQYF
TGTGCCAGCATCTTACGAATGGGGACATACTACGAGCAGTACTTC
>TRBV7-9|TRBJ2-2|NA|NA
CASSSWELFF
TGTGCCAGCAGCTCGTGGGAGCTGTTTTTT
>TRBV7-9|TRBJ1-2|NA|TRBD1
CASSYSGTAYGYTF
TGTGCCAGCAGCTACTCCGGGACAGCCTATGGCTACACCTTC
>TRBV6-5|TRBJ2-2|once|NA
CASSYSWGAGELFF
TGTGCCAGCAGTTACTCGTGGGGGGCCGGGGAGCTGTTTTTT
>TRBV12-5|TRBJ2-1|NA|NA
CASGLDYNEQFF
TGTGCTAGTGGTTTGGATTACAATGAGCAGTTCTTC
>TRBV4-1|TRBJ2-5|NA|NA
CASSQDGGETQYF
TGCGCCAGCAGCCAAGACGGGGGAGAGACCCAGTACTTC
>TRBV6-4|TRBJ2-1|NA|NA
CASSDYEGPYNEQFF
TGTGCCAGCAGTGACTATGAGGGGCCCTACAATGAGCAGTTCTTC
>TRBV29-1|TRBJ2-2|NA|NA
CSAGTSGELFF
TGCAGCGCCGGGACCTCCGGGGAGCTGTTTTTT
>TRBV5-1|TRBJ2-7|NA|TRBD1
CASSLVGTGPYEQYF
TGCGCCAGCAGCTTGGTTGGGACAGGTCCCTACGAGCAGTACTTC
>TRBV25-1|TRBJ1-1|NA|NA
CASNDMNTEAFF
TGTGCCAGCAACGATATGAACACTGAAGCTTTCTTT
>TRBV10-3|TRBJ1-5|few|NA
CAISDSNQPQHF
TGTGCCATCAGTGATAGCAATCAGCCCCAGCATTTT
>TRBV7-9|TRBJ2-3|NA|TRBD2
CASIGLAVLTDTQYF
TGTGCCAGCATTGGCCTAGCGGTGCTCACAGATACGCAGTATTTT
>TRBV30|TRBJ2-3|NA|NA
CAWGRDTQYF
TGTGCCTGGGGCCGAGATACGCAGTATTTT
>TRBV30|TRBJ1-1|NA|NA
CAWTTGTVNTEAFF
TGTGCCTGGACTACCGGGACCGTGAACACTGAAGCTTTCTTT
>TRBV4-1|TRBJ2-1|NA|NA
CASSLSSVDEQFF
TGCGCCAGCAGCCTTTCTAGCGTCGATGAGCAGTTCTTC
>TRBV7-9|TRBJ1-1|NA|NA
CASSSRQVNTEAFF
TGTGCCAGCAGCTCAAGGCAGGTGAACACTGAAGCTTTCTTT
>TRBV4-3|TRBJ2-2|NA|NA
CASSQDLGFTGELFF
TGCGCCAGCAGCCAAGATCTTGGGTTCACCGGGGAGCTGTTTTTT
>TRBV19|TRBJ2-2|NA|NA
CASKWVNTGELFF
TGTGCCAGTAAATGGGTGAACACCGGGGAGCTGTTTTTT
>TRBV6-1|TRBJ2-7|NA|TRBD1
CASSNRGLDEQYF
TGTGCCAGCAGTAACAGGGGGCTCGACGAGCAGTACTTC
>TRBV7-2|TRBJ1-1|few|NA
CASSLAGGRTEAFF
TGTGCCAGCAGCTTAGCGGGGGGGAGAACTGAAGCTTTCTTT
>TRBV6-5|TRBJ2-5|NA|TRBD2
CASSYWTSGGEETQYF
TGTGCCAGCAGTTACTGGACTAGCGGGGGGGAAGAGACCCAGTACTTC
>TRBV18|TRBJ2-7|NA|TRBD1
CASSLKEAYRGLGEQYF
TGTGCCAGCTCATTAAAGGAGGCGTACAGGGGGCTCGGGGAGCAGTACTTC
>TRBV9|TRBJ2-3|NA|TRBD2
CASSVGGLALDTQYF
TGTGCCAGCAGCGTAGGTGGACTAGCATTAGATACGCAGTATTTT